A single T cell receptor (beta chain) is shown here with its context. These data belong to a study of T cell changes during pregnancy in multiple sclerosis. Germline V gene data show CDR1 as SGHTA and CDR2 as FQGNSA. Trimming cost V 1 base and J 0 bases, with 13 bases left between them. This CDR3 spans 16 amino acids. The method was immunoSEQ multiplex PCR; TCRdb's version includes in-frame clones alone and lacks a portion of them. The sample comprises tens of thousands of clones, roughly nine tenths of which are singletons, and roughly 5% rests with the top ten. The rearrangement joins TRBV7-2 to TRBJ2-7; no definite D call. Material: peripheral blood, obtained in the third trimester of pregnancy. The TCR sequence derives from a female donor in good health, enrolled as a control in a pregnancy study. The CDR3 loop is CASSLGLTDVSYEQYF. DNA of the CDR3: TGTGCCAGCAGCTTAGGGCTTACAGACGTCTCCTACGAGCAGTACTTC.